The TCR beta chain under discussion was sequenced for a study of beta chain features in type 1 diabetes. The junction had 4 bases not matched to a gene; V was cut back by 4 bases and J by 1 base. The CDR3 covers 14 residues. The germline CDR1 and CDR2 sequences are SGHRS and YFSETQ. Remarks on this clone: What it recognizes is unknown.

Study results and limitations: Shorter TCRB CDR3s, moderately but significantly so, were found in Type 1 diabetes patients in all four CD4+ subsets.

Every bit of the isolated RNA underwent reverse transcription, so sequencing read expressed TCRB transcripts. Generated by immunoSEQ multiplex PCR, the TCRdb table keeps only in-frame clones and is missing some. This table has over 300,000 clones, around 9% appearing once. The clonotype was recovered from a man younger than 45 with type 1 diabetes. This chain links TRBV5-1 with TRBJ1-1; TRBD1 aligns across 7 bases. Material: central memory CD4+ T cells from blood. CDR3 bases: TGCGCCAGCAGCAGGGGACAGAGGAACACTGAAGCTTTCTTT. The encoded protein is CASSRGQRNTEAFF.